This T cell receptor (beta chain) was recovered during a study of pediatric ulcerative colitis. The CDR3 spans 15 residues. Germline lookup yields CDR1 SNHLY and CDR2 FYNNEI. V lost 2 bases, J lost 9 bases, and 7 bases stayed unmatched. One to two pinch biopsies were taken from the rectum during colonoscopy. The diagnostic colonoscopy in ulcerative colitis patients preceded any immunosuppressive treatment. Profiled with immunoSEQ multiplex PCR; TCRdb holds only in-frame clones, not every one. The table records about 35,000 clones, approximately 78% of them present only once. The sequenced sample was gut tissue. The V call is TRBV2, the J call TRBJ1-6, with 7 bases lining up with TRBD1. The clonotype originates from a boy younger than 18 with mild ulcerative colitis. The CDR3 protein is CASSERYRGGSPLHF. The DNA of the CDR3 is TGTGCCAGCAGTGAAAGGTACAGGGGAGGTTCACCCCTCCACTTT.